The rows below give T cell receptor beta chains drawn from one sample of a study of control samples from healthy donors and cancer patients. Profiling relied on immunoSEQ multiplex PCR, and the TCRdb table lists in-frame clones only, not all of them. The top ten hold around 1.7% of the sample, which has 100,000 to 150,000 clones, over 75% seen once. The sample consisted of blood. Receptors were obtained from a young man in good health. CDR3s include the opening cysteine and the closing phenylalanine or tryptophan. A D gene is named only where the DNA matches it firmly. Part of the rows lack a size; the others show once, few, many or a class for expanded clones.

TRBJ2-2	TRBD1	TRBV28	.	TGTGCCAGCAGTCTTCGACAGGGGAGAGCCGGGGAGCTGTTTTTT	CASSLRQGRAGELFF
TRBJ1-2	.	TRBV30	.	TGTGCCTGGAGCTTGACGGGCCTCAACTATGGCTACACCTTC	CAWSLTGLNYGYTF
TRBJ1-2	.	TRBV2	.	TGTGCCAGCAGTGAACAGGGCTATGGCTACACCTTC	CASSEQGYGYTF
TRBJ1-2	TRBD1	TRBV18	.	TGTGCCAGCTCCGGAGGACAGGCTCAATCTAACTATGGCTACACCTTC	CASSGGQAQSNYGYTF
TRBJ1-2	.	TRBV7-3	.	TGTGCCAGCAGCTCAGGTCTCTCTCCTGGCTACACCTTC	CASSSGLSPGYTF
TRBJ1-1	TRBD1	TRBV30	.	TGTGCCTGGAGTGTCGTTAGGACAGGGGGCACTGAAGCTTTCTTT	CAWSVVRTGGTEAFF
TRBJ2-1	.	TRBV24-1	once	TGTGCCACCAGTGATTTGGGGTACAATGAGCAGTTCTTC	CATSDLGYNEQFF
TRBJ2-7	TRBD2	TRBV5-4	.	TGTGCCAGCAGCTTGGAAGGCGGGAGTGGTAACGAGCAGTACTTC	CASSLEGGSGNEQYF
TRBJ1-5	.	TRBV13	.	TGTGCCAGCAGCTTAGGGTGGGGTCAGCCCCAGCATTTT	CASSLGWGQPQHF
TRBJ2-7	TRBD1	TRBV27	once	TGTGCCAGCAGTTCGAAGCCGGGACAGGGACCCTACGAGCAGTACTTC	CASSSKPGQGPYEQYF
TRBJ2-2	.	TRBV9	.	TGTGCCAGCAGCCCCCCAAAGAACACCGGGGAGCTGTTTTTT	CASSPPKNTGELFF
TRBJ2-6	.	TRBV27	once	TGTGCCAGCAGCCAAACCACGGTGGGGGTTGGTGGGGCCAACGTCCTGACTTTC	CASSQTTVGVGGANVLTF
TRBJ2-4	.	TRBV4-3	.	TGCGCCAGCAGCCAAGCCGGGATGTCGATTCAGTACTTC	CASSQAGMSIQYF
TRBJ1-2	.	TRBV18	.	TGTGCCAGCTCACCCTTACCCGGGAGGGGCCCGGCTAACTATGGCTACACCTTC	CASSPLPGRGPANYGYTF
TRBJ2-7	TRBD2	TRBV6-5	.	TGTGCCAGCACCCCGACTAGCTCCCGCAATGCCGAGCAGTACTTC	CASTPTSSRNAEQYF
TRBJ2-7	TRBD1	TRBV6-2/TRBV6-3	.	TGTGCCAGCAGTTCGGACAGGGCCGAGCAGTACTTC	CASSSDRAEQYF
TRBJ2-7	TRBD1	TRBV6-5	.	TGTGCCACCTTATCGCCGACAGGGTTGGGAGAGCAGTACTTC	CATLSPTGLGEQYF
TRBJ2-3	.	TRBV4-3	.	TGCGCCAGCAGCCAAACAATGACCAGCACAGATACGCAGTATTTT	CASSQTMTSTDTQYF
TRBJ1-1	.	TRBV9	.	TGTGCCAGCAGCGTAACCAGGGCCACTGAAGCTTTCTTT	CASSVTRATEAFF
TRBJ2-1	TRBD2	TRBV30	.	TGTGCCTGTCCCAAGGAGGGACTAGCGGGAGCTGAGCAGTTCTTC	CACPKEGLAGAEQFF
TRBJ2-5	TRBD2	TRBV20-1	.	TGCAGTGCTTGTGGGTCTAGCGGGAGATCACAAGAGACCCAGTACTTC	CSACGSSGRSQETQYF
TRBJ2-2	.	TRBV29-1	.	TGCAGCGTTGCGAACCGTGCGAACACCGGGGAGCTGTTTTTT	CSVANRANTGELFF
TRBJ2-7	TRBD2	TRBV7-2	.	TGTGCCAGCAGCCTGATCAGGACTAGCGGGAGGGCCGGGGTGTACTTC	CASSLIRTSGRAGVYF
TRBJ2-1	.	TRBV11-2	.	TGTGCCAGCAGCGAAAGCCGGACTACCGGCTACAATGAGCAGTTCTTC	CASSESRTTGYNEQFF
TRBJ2-7	.	TRBV10-3	.	TGTGCCACCGCGGACGTTTACGAGCAGTACTTC	CATADVYEQYF
TRBJ2-7	.	TRBV4-3	.	TGCGCCAGCAGCGAACGTCCACAGGGTAGCTCCTACGAGCAGTACTTC	CASSERPQGSSYEQYF
TRBJ1-6	.	TRBV12-3/TRBV12-4	.	TGTGCCAGCCAGGACAGCGTTAATTCACCCCTCCACTTT	CASQDSVNSPLHF
TRBJ1-1	.	TRBV18	few	TGTGCCAGCTCAGACTTTACTGGCACTGAAGCTTTCTTT	CASSDFTGTEAFF
TRBJ2-7	TRBD1	TRBV28	.	TGTGCCAGCAGCAGACCGGGACAGGGGTTGATCTACGAGCAGTACTTC	CASSRPGQGLIYEQYF
TRBJ1-1	.	TRBV27	once	TGTGCCAGCAGTACGCGGGACGCCATTTCAGCTTTCTTT	CASSTRDAISAFF
TRBJ2-7	TRBD1	TRBV14	.	TGTGCCAGCAGCCAGGGCAGGGGGCGCGAGCAGTACTTC	CASSQGRGREQYF
TRBJ1-5	.	TRBV7-2	once	TGTGCCAGCCGCCACTCCAACCGAAGACAGATCAATCAGCCCCAGCATTTT	CASRHSNRRQINQPQHF
TRBJ2-7	.	TRBV15	.	TGTGCCACCAGCCCTGCAGTAGACAGGGAGCAGTACTTC	CATSPAVDREQYF
TRBJ1-1	.	TRBV5-1	.	TGCGCCAGCAGCTGGGACGGACGGAACACTGAAGCTTTCTTT	CASSWDGRNTEAFF
TRBJ2-1	TRBD1	TRBV7-8	.	TGTGCCAGCAGCTTACTGGGACAGTACAATGAGCAGTTCTTC	CASSLLGQYNEQFF
TRBJ2-2	.	TRBV4-3	few	TGCGCCAGCAGCCAAGATCGGGCGACCGGGGAGCTGTTTTTT	CASSQDRATGELFF